These 2 T cell receptor beta chains were sequenced from one sample in a study of breast tumors, draining lymph nodes, adjacent tissues. TCRdb re-called the multiplex PCR reads with MiXCR, one entry per CDR3 protein. The table lists roughly 80,000 distinct CDR3 sequences, approximately 19% of them singletons. Samples came from axillary lymph nodes draining the breast cancer. Sequencing input: axillary lymph node tissue. The receptor set was obtained from a female donor with breast cancer. Some clones in this sample may be carry-over from other donors' samples.

This clonotype showed up just a few times. The chain is built from TRBV3-1 and TRBJ2-3; 11 bases are shared with TRBD2. Germline V gives CDR1 LGHDT, CDR2 YNNKEL (reference sequence). With V trimmed by 3 bases and J by 5 bases, 4 bases remained unmatched. The CDR3 spans 15 residues. As DNA, the CDR3 is TGTGCCAGCAGCCACCTAGCGGGAGGAATAGATACGCAGTATTTT. Translation: CASSHLAGGIDTQYF.

In this sample, this clonotype turned up many times. V and J are TRBV4-3 and TRBJ1-2; tentative D call: TRBD1 (5 bases). The CDR3 consists of 16 residues. Deletions cut 0 bases from V and 7 bases from J, with 18 bases between. Germline CDR1 LGHNA, CDR2 YSLEER. In DNA, the CDR3 is TGCGCCAGCAGCCAAGACATGTCACGGTCGCAGGGTGGCTACACCTTC. It codes for CASSQDMSRSQGGYTF.